The 23 T cell receptor beta chains presented below share a single source sample, sequenced in a study of blood T cell repertoires in COVID-19. The repertoire was sequenced with immunoSEQ multiplex PCR; TCRdb's copy has only in-frame clones and lacks some. Of 98,000 or so clones listed, roughly 86% are singletons. The sequenced sample consisted of peripheral blood. These receptors all stem from an older woman in a cohort sampled during active or convalescent COVID-19.

This chain connects TRBV28 to TRBJ1-4, with 8 bases lining up with TRBD1. V lost 4 bases to trimming and J lost 8 bases; unmatched junction nucleotides: 6. This CDR3 comprises 14 residues. Germline CDR1 reads MDHEN; CDR2 reads SYDVKM. The CDR3 protein is CASSSGQGTEKLFF. For the CDR3, the DNA is TGTGCCAGCAGTTCCGGACAGGGTACCGAAAAACTGTTTTTT.

V gene TRBV18 combines with J gene TRBJ1-4; D gene unclear. Trimming shortened V by 2 bases and J by 4 bases, and 8 bases separated the two germline ends. Germline CDR1 reads KGHSH; CDR2 reads LQKENI. The CDR3 covers 14 residues. CDR3 bases: TGTGCCAGCTCACCAGGAGTTGGTAATGAAAAACTGTTTTTT. It encodes CASSPGVGNEKLFF.

The chain has TRBV6-1 and TRBJ1-5; 7 bases map to TRBD1. J was trimmed by 6 bases and V by 0 bases; bases with no gene match: 5. The CDR3 is 15 residues long. Germline V gives CDR1 MNHNS, CDR2 SASEGT. The DNA for the CDR3 is TGTGCCAGCAGTGAAGCCTCGACAGGGCTTCAGCCCCAGCATTTT. It codes for CASSEASTGLQPQHF.

This chain joins TRBV7-2 and TRBJ2-7; D ambiguous. Per the germline V gene, CDR1 is SGHTA and CDR2 is FQGNSA. The CDR3 has 13 amino acids. V gave up 1 base and J gave up 4 bases, with 8 bases separating them. In DNA, the CDR3 is TGTGCCAGCAGCTTAGGGATGAGGTACGAGCAGTACTTC. This encodes CASSLGMRYEQYF.

This clone appeared a few times. The same CDR3 arises from other DNA sequences in this sample as well. This rearrangement joins TRBV5-1 to TRBJ2-7; 9 bases fit TRBD1. Trimming at V came to 0 bases and at J to 2 bases, leaving 0 bases not matched to a gene. The CDR3 consists of 14 residues. Germline V CDR1 and CDR2: SGHRS, YFSETQ. The CDR3 region has the DNA TGCGCCAGCAGCTTGGACAGGGGGCCCTACGAGCAGTACTTC. Its protein product is CASSLDRGPYEQYF.

V is TRBV28 and J is TRBJ1-1; D uncertain. This CDR3 spans 15 amino acids. The germline V gene has CDR1 MDHEN and CDR2 SYDVKM. Trimming cost V 0 bases and J 5 bases, with 13 bases left between them. The CDR3 DNA sequence: TGTGCCAGCAGTTTATGGGAGTCTGGGAGGACTGAAGCTTTCTTT. It encodes CASSLWESGRTEAFF.

The rearrangement uses TRBV2 and TRBJ2-1; 7 bases align to TRBD2. J lost 7 bases, V lost 8 bases, and 11 bases had no gene match. Germline values: CDR1 SNHLY, CDR2 FYNNEI. This CDR3 is 14 amino acids long. CDR3 sequence reads: CASYPGGPTNEQFF. The CDR3 nucleotides are TGTGCCAGCTACCCGGGAGGTCCGACTAATGAGCAGTTCTTC.

The V call is TRBV2, the J call TRBJ2-7; 8 bases are a match to TRBD1. V was pared by 6 bases and J by 6 bases, with 13 bases of the junction left unmatched. Germline V gives CDR1 SNHLY, CDR2 FYNNEI. This CDR3 contains 15 residues. CDR3 bases: TGTGCCAGCAGGAAAAGGACAGGGACCCTCGGCGAGCAGTACTTC. Its protein product is CASRKRTGTLGEQYF.

The chain recombines TRBV10-3 with TRBJ2-3; 8 positions match TRBD2. Per germline, CDR1 ENHRY and CDR2 SYGVKD. The CDR3 length is 15 residues. V was pared by 5 bases and J by 0 bases, with 4 bases of the junction left unmatched. The CDR3: CAISQGGRSTDTQYF. CDR3 bases: TGTGCCATCAGTCAGGGCGGGAGGAGCACAGATACGCAGTATTTT.

The chain carries TRBV5-1 and TRBJ2-1; 8 positions match TRBD2. The CDR3 runs 15 residues. J gave up 9 bases and V 1 base, and 9 bases lay outside the gene matches. The germline gives CDR1 SGHRS, CDR2 YFSETQ. The CDR3 DNA reads TGCGCCAGCAGCTTGACAGCGGGAGCTGCCGGTGAGCAGTTCTTC. This translates into CASSLTAGAAGEQFF.

The rearrangement links TRBV29-1 to TRBJ1-1; D uncertain. CDR3 length: 13 residues. The V gene's germline CDR1 is SQVTM and CDR2 ANQGSEA. V lost 3 bases and J lost 4, with 12 bases in between. The CDR3 region has the DNA TGCAGCGTTGACCCCCTGGGAGGCACTGAAGCTTTCTTT. It specifies CSVDPLGGTEAFF.

J is TRBJ2-7 and V is TRBV6-5; no clear D. Germline CDR1 is MNHEY and CDR2 is SVGAGI. This CDR3 has 12 amino acids. V lost 6 bases and J lost 1, with 7 bases in between. This CDR3 is CASSPQSYEQYF. The CDR3 nucleotides are TGTGCCAGCAGCCCCCAGTCCTACGAGCAGTACTTC.

This chain connects TRBV11-2 to TRBJ2-3, with 16 nucleotides matching TRBD2. CDR3 length equals 17 residues. CDR1 is SGHAT and CDR2 is FQNNGV in the germline V gene. V dropped 5 bases and J dropped 8; count of bases not matched to a gene: 10. DNA of the CDR3: TGTGCCAGCAGCGGAGGGGGACTAGCGGGAGGGGTAGGTACGCAGTATTTT. This translates into CASSGGGLAGGVGTQYF.

This chain connects TRBV9 to TRBJ2-1; D unclear. Germline V gene data show CDR1 as SGDLS and CDR2 as YYNGEE. CDR3 length equals 15 residues. Trimming stripped 3 bases from V and 6 bases from J, with 16 bases between. The CDR3 DNA reads TGTGCCAGCAGCGCGATGGTAGTAGGCGGCAATGAGCAGTTCTTC. Protein sequence: CASSAMVVGGNEQFF.

Here the CDR3 DNA reads TGCGCCAGCTCGGGACAGACTTATGGCTACACCTTC. Its translation is CASSGQTYGYTF. V is TRBV4-1 and J is TRBJ1-2; 7 nucleotides match TRBD1. The CDR3 covers 12 residues. Germline-derived CDR1 and CDR2 are MGHRA and YSYEKL. With V trimmed by 8 bases and J by 5 bases, 5 bases remained unmatched.

The V gene is TRBV27, the J gene TRBJ2-6; 12 positions match TRBD1. Germline lookup yields CDR1 MNHEY and CDR2 SMNVEV (reference sequence). V lost 7 bases to trimming and J lost 2 bases; unmatched junction nucleotides: 6. The CDR3 spans 17 residues. The CDR3 sequence is CASTWGTGGTGANVLTF. CDR3 bases: TGTGCCAGCACCTGGGGGACAGGGGGCACTGGGGCCAACGTCCTGACTTTC.

The V call is TRBV25-1, the J call TRBJ1-1; D is ambiguous. The CDR3 has 15 residues. V dropped 1 base and J dropped 4 bases, with 13 bases sitting between them. Germline CDR1 is MGHDK and CDR2 is SYGVNS. The CDR3 protein is CASSEWSSVTTEAFF. The DNA for the CDR3 is TGTGCCAGCAGTGAATGGAGCAGCGTCACCACTGAAGCTTTCTTT.

This clone was seen just once. The V gene is TRBV6-4, the J gene TRBJ1-2; D gene uncertain. This CDR3 region has 12 residues. Deletions cut 5 bases from V and 3 bases from J, with 7 bases between. The germline V gene encodes CDR1 MRHNA and CDR2 SNTAGT. The CDR3 DNA is TGTGCCAGCAGTCTGGGCGACTATGGCTACACCTTC. Translated: CASSLGDYGYTF.

J is TRBJ1-2 and V is TRBV6-1, with TRBD1 as a possible D gene (5 bases). Trimming left V 0 bases short and J 3 bases short, with 8 bases between. This CDR3 is 14 amino acids long. The germline CDR1 and CDR2 sequences are MNHNS and SASEGT. The CDR3: CASSEAGADYGYTF. The CDR3 nucleotides are TGTGCCAGCAGTGAAGCAGGGGCGGACTATGGCTACACCTTC.

This chain uses TRBV19 with TRBJ2-2; 8 bases map to TRBD1. The length of the CDR3 is 14 residues. The germline CDR1 and CDR2 sequences are LNHDA and SQIVND (reference sequence). V was pared by 8 bases and J by 3 bases, with 5 bases of the junction left unmatched. CDR3 amino acids: CASSDRGYTGELFF. The CDR3 region has the DNA TGTGCCAGTTCCGACAGGGGATACACCGGGGAGCTGTTTTTT.

This clone was seen just once. V is TRBV28 and J is TRBJ2-2; D gene ambiguous. This CDR3 has 16 amino acids. With 4 bases removed from V and 7 bases from J, the gap between germline ends came to 19 bases. The germline V gene has CDR1 MDHEN and CDR2 SYDVKM. The CDR3 nucleotides read TGTGCCAGCAGTTCAGCGTCTCTTAGTAGGATCGGGGAGCTGTTTTTT. It translates to CASSSASLSRIGELFF.

This clone was seen more than once but under ten times. V and J are TRBV28 and TRBJ1-5; 9 nucleotides align to TRBD1. The V gene's germline CDR1 is MDHEN and CDR2 SYDVKM. The CDR3 runs to 19 residues. J lost 1 base, V lost 3 bases, and 13 bases had no gene match. The DNA for the CDR3 is TGTGCCAGCAGTTTGACCCACCGGGACAGGGCGGGGAGCAATCAGCCCCAGCATTTT. It codes for CASSLTHRDRAGSNQPQHF.

This clone was seen only once. The chain carries TRBV14 and TRBJ2-3; TRBD2 aligns across 12 bases. V gave up 4 bases and J gave up 10 bases; unmatched junction bases: 15. This CDR3 has 17 amino acids. Germline V gene lookup returns CDR1 SGHDN and CDR2 FVKESK. CDR3 amino acids: CASSRIAQKRTSGAQYF. The DNA of the CDR3 is TGTGCCAGCAGCCGCATCGCCCAAAAACGGACTAGCGGGGCGCAGTATTTT.